This T cell receptor (beta chain) was documented in a study of early T cells in non-severe SARS-CoV-2 infection. Study-level background: Chains were unpaired, as sequencing was done on bulk RNA from unsorted whole blood. Study-level results: Reliance on VDJdb matching favored anti-spike CD8 responses; private and CD4 specificities were missed.

Trimming cost V 7 bases and J 7 bases, with 17 bases left between them. Looked up from germline, CDR1 is MDHEN and CDR2 is SYDVKM. The CDR3 has 14 residues. This clonotype appeared many times. The antigen remains unidentified. Researchers tagged individual cDNA molecules with unique molecular identifiers. TCRdb reprocessed the 5' RACE reads with MiXCR, giving one entry per CDR3 protein. The profile shows over 100,000 distinct CDR3 sequences, roughly 14% of them singletons. The gene calls are TRBV28 and TRBJ1-5; no firm D call. The sequence was obtained from an adult who was a healthcare worker with PCR-confirmed SARS-CoV-2 infection or an uninfected control (not recorded which). The sample was whole blood. The CDR3 protein is CASKPRSGPQPQHF. CDR3 nucleotides: TGTGCCAGCAAGCCAAGATCCGGTCCCCAGCCCCAGCATTTT. The full variable domain, completed using reference TRBV28 and TRBJ1-5, is DVKVTQSSRYLVKRTGEKVFLECVQDMDHENMFWYRQDPGLGLRLIYFSYDVKMKEKGDIPEGYSVSREKKERFSLILESASTNQTSMYLCASKPRSGPQPQHFGDGTRLSIL.